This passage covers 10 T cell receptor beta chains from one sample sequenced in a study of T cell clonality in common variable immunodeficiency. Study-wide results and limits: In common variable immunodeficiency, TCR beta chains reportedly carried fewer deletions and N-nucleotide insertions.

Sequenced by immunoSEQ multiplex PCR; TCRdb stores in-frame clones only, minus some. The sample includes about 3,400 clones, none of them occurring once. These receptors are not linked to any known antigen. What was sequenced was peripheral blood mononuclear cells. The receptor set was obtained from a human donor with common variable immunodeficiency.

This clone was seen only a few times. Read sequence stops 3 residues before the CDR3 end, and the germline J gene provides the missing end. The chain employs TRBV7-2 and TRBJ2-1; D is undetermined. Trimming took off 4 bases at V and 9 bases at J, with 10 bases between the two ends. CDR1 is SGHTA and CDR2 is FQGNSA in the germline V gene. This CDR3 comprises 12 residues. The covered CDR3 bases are TGTGCCAGCAGCTCCCCTAGTGCTGAG. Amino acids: CASSSPSAE. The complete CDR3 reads CASSSPSAEQFF.

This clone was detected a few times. CDR3 bases read: TGTGCCAGCAGCTTAGCTGGGGGGGCGCTTGTTCAGCCC. Translated, it gives CASSLAGGALVQP. The entire CDR3 protein is CASSLAGGALVQPQHF. The V and J genes are TRBV7-2 and TRBJ1-5; D might be TRBD1 (6 bases). The read falls 3 residues short of the CDR3 end, and the missing part is taken from the germline J gene. V was trimmed by 0 bases and J by 6 bases, leaving 15 bases between them. The germline CDR1 and CDR2 sequences are SGHTA and FQGNSA. The CDR3 spans 16 residues.

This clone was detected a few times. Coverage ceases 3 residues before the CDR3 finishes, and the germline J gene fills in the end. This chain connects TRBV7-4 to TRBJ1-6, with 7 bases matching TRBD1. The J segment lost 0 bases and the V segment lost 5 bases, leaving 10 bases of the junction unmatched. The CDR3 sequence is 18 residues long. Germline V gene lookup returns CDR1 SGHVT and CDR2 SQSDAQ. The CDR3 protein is CASSPLGGRSSYNSPLHF. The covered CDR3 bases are TGTGCCAGCAGCCCCCTAGGGGGCAGGAGCTCCTATAATTCACCC.

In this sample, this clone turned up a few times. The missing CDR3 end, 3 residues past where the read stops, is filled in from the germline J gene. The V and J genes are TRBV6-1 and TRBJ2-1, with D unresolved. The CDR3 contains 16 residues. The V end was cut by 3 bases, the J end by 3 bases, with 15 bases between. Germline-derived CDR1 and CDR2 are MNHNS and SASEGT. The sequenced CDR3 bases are TGTGCCAGCAGTGATTCGGCAGGTTCCCACTACAATGAG. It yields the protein CASSDSAGSHYNE. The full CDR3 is CASSDSAGSHYNEQFF.

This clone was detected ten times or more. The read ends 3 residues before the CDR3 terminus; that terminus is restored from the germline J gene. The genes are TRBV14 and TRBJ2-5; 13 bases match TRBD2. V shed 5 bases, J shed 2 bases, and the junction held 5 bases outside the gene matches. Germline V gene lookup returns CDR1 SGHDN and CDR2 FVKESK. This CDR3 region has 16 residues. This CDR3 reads CASSFWTSGGQETQYF. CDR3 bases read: TGTGCCAGCAGCTTTTGGACTAGCGGGGGACAAGAGACC.

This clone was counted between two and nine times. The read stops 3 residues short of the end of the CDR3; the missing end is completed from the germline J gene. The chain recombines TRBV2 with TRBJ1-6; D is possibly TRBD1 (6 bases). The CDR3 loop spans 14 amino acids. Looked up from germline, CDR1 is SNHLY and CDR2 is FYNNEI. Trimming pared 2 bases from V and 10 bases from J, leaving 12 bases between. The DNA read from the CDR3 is TGTGCCAGCAGTGAACTCTTAACAGGGTCACCC. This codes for CASSELLTGSP. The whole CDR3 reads CASSELLTGSPLHF.

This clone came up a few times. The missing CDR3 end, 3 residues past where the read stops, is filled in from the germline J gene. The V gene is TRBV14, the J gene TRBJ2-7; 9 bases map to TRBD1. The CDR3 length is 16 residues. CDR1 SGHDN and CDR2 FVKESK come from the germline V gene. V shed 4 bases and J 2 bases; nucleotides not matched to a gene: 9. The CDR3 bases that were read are TGTGCCAGCAGCCCCCTGTGGGACAGGGCAACCTACGAG. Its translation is CASSPLWDRATYE. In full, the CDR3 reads CASSPLWDRATYEQYF.

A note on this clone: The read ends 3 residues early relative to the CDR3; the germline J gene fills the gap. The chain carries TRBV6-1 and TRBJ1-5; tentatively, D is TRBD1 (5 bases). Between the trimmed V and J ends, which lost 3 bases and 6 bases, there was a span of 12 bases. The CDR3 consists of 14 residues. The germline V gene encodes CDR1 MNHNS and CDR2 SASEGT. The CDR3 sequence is CASSDWGVGQPQHF. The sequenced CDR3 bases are TGTGCCAGCAGTGATTGGGGGGTTGGTCAGCCC.

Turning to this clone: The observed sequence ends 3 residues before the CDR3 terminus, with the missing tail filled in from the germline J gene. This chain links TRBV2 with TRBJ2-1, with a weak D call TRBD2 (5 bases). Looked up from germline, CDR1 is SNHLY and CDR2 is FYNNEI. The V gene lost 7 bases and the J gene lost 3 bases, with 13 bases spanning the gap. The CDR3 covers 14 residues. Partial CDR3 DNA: TGTGCCAGCACATTGTTCGGGGTCTACAATGAG. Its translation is CASTLFGVYNE. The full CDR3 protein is CASTLFGVYNEQFF.

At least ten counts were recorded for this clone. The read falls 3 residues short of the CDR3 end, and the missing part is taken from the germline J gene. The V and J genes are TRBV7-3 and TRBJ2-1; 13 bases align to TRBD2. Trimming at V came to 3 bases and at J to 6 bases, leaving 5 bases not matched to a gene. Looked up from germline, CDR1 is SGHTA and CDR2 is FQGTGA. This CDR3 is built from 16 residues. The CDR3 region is CASSFTSGGAGNEQFF. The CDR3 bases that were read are TGTGCCAGCAGCTTTACTAGCGGGGGGGCCGGCAATGAG.